This T cell receptor beta chain was documented in a study of blood T cell repertoires in COVID-19. Study at large: Acute-phase and convalescent COVID-19 samples originated in the United States, Italy and Spain.

The germline V gene encodes CDR1 SNHLY and CDR2 FYNNEI. This CDR3 has 15 residues. With V trimmed by 7 bases and J by 5 bases, 12 bases remained unmatched. This table comes from immunoSEQ multiplex PCR, and its TCRdb copy is limited to in-frame clones, with some not included. This table has more than 250,000 clones, more than 90% appearing once. Enrolled through a virtual design, the participants were between roughly 18 and 89 years of age and came from some 26 US areas. Sequencing used PBMCs or T cells enriched from blood (not recorded which). This TCR came from a woman aged 25 to 45 who had recovered from COVID-19. The chain has TRBV2 and TRBJ2-7, with 9 bases identical to TRBD1. In nucleotides, the CDR3 is TGTGCCAGCAAAGGTAGGGGACAGGGATCCCACGAGCAGTACTTC. This encodes CASKGRGQGSHEQYF.